This paragraph reports one T cell receptor beta chain. Its antigen is not identified. The isolated RNA, all of it, was reverse transcribed, so expressed TCRB transcripts were what got sequenced. Sequenced by immunoSEQ multiplex PCR; TCRdb stores in-frame clones only, minus some. The sample includes around 190,000 clones, more than 10% of them seen just once. This sample was taken from a study of beta chain features in type 1 diabetes. General study points: Healthy donors had naive, central memory and Treg TCRB repertoires that appeared less similar than those seen among patients. Small HLA sub-analyses could not settle whether HLA shapes TCRB rearrangement. Type 1 diabetes patients had moderately but significantly shorter TCRB CDR3s in all four CD4+ subsets. PCR might pick shorter templates more often, in the same way for patients and controls.

Germline V CDR1 and CDR2: LGHNA, YSLEER. CDR3 length: 15 amino acids. V shed 3 bases and J shed 4 bases, with 16 bases lying between them. The specimen sequenced was central memory CD4+ T cells from blood. The receptor was derived from a woman aged 18-29 years in good health. The genes are TRBV4-3 and TRBJ2-7; tentatively, D is TRBD1 (6 bases). In DNA form, the CDR3 reads TGCGCCAGCAGCCACCTCTGGGACACCAAGTACGAGCAGTACTTC. It yields the protein CASSHLWDTKYEQYF.